This entry features one T cell receptor (beta chain) sequence. Its antigen target is currently unknown. Qualities for individual bases were not recorded, and no much larger clone is one base off. Library generation was performed with the immunoSEQ multiplex PCR assay. For the multiplex PCR, a mixture combining 60 forward primers for TCR Vbeta segments and 13 reverse primers for TCR Jbeta segments was used. A multiplex PCR assay on genomic DNA amplified the CDR3 region of rearranged TCR beta genes. The Illumina HiSeq System was used to sequence the amplified TCR beta libraries as 87-base-pair reads. Turning to the authors' computational methods: Across the 700 or so repertoires, a later analysis counted 80 million or so unique TCR beta chains, some 11 million of which were shared by at least two donors. To remove PCR and sequencing errors, raw reads were error-corrected and collapsed into unique sequences using a nearest-neighbor algorithm that merged closely related sequences. CDR3 sequences were aligned to IMGT reference sequences to assign V, D and J gene segments. For a sequence to be retained, a match of at least six nucleotides was required to both a V gene segment and a J gene segment. Rearrangements were classified as productive when the CDR3 lacked stop codons and remained in frame with V and J, and all other rearrangements were classified as non-productive. Following IMGT convention, CDR3 was defined as the stretch from the second conserved V-encoded cysteine to the conserved J-encoded phenylalanine. The earlier analysis of about 530 of the donors excluded any sequence lacking an unambiguous match to a single V gene segment. In an earlier analysis of several hundred of the donors, a V segment was called functional when productive rearrangements were above 56.7%, and segregating when the standard deviation between donors exceeded 5%. A statistical classification framework was developed to diagnose cytomegalovirus status using the catalog of TCR beta chain sequences. A later analysis assigned V and J genes by comparing TCR nucleotide sequences with IMGT/GENE-DB human TR gene sequences. The TCRdist pipeline was used in a later analysis to assign CDR3 sequences and most-parsimonious VDJ recombination scenarios. In a later analysis, each TCR beta chain was defined by its CDR3 amino acid sequence together with its V-gene family, and reads without a unique V-gene family were excluded. As a way to deal with suspected cross-contamination and a sequencing artifact, a later analysis dropped 450 to 600 nucleotide sequences that were highly shared and had low generation probability. For each public chain, a later analysis derived a clonal expansion index from normalized ranks of inferred template counts within each repertoire. A later analysis computed generation probabilities with a VDJ recombination model fitted to out-of-frame rearrangements, and checked the results against IGoR. In a later analysis, TCR-TCR, TCR-HLA and TCR-CMV co-occurrence was scored with hypergeometric tests, and a repertoire-size bias correction was applied to TCR pairs. In a later analysis, false discovery rates were estimated by permuting HLA or CMV assignments 20 times. A later analysis grouped co-occurring TCRs with DBSCAN, adding TCRdist sequence similarity when clustering within HLA-allele-positive subsets. Repertoires with fewer than 30,000 or more than 120,000 public chains, plus five repertoires with anomalous nucleotide sharing, were excluded from co-occurrence clustering. TCRdb's version of the immuneACCESS table is confined to in-frame rearrangements and falls short of the full clone set. An unresolved V gene accounts for under half of the shortfall where checked; the remainder is of unknown origin. V and J calls and clone size are copied from that table; D and trimming were computed from the DNA. Within this sample are about 83,000 clones, with just over 70% of them counted one time only. In total, the top ten clones hold approximately 9% of the sample.

The data belong to a study of cytomegalovirus exposure and HLA in healthy donors (dated by TCRdb to 2016 to 2017). General notes on the study: An earlier analysis of roughly 570 of the donors reported 250 to 300 Gb of sequence data and about 120 million unique TCR beta sequences obtained from around 180 million T cells. To predict cytomegalovirus infection status, the study combined high-throughput TCR immunosequencing, statistical association of individual TCRs with disease status, and machine learning. Typing coverage differed by locus: A, B, C, DRB1 and DQB1 were typed in roughly 629-630 donors, DQA1 in approximately 520, DPA1 in roughly 590, and DPB1 in 472. All discovery cohort repertoires had been generated on a single sequencing platform. A later genetic analysis used genome-wide SNP genotypes for about 65% of the 666 donors, treating that subset as a discovery cohort. The study aimed to test whether cataloging public T cell receptors could reveal signatures of past pathogen exposure. The later analysis used no new phenotypic data to find candidate immune exposures, relying instead on TCR beta sequences and their occurrence across donors. In a later analysis, previously published TCR beta repertoires from 666 donors were re-analyzed and high-resolution HLA genotyping was added so that TCR occurrence patterns could be studied. Donor age, sex, ethnicity and CMV serostatus were compiled together with the repertoire data. To decide whether each TCR beta V gene segment behaved as functional or pseudogenic, an earlier analysis of some 580 of the donors relied on high-throughput TCR beta sequencing. Roughly five DR-DQ haplotypes were handled as single units for association and clustering because linkage in the cohort was strong. HLA typing covered class I and class II loci at four-digit resolution. Of the roughly 400 genotyped donors, less than 90% were placed in the genetic ancestry cluster associated with self-reported Caucasian donors. Around 320 gigabases of sequencing data and approximately 85 million unique TCR sequences were included in an early release covering about 600 HLA-typed donors. Among roughly 400 genotyped donors of the cohort, an average of approximately 240,000 unique TCR beta nucleotide sequences were sequenced per donor, roughly a sixth of them non-productive. In addition to the first cohort of around 670 subjects, a separate validation cohort of approximately 110 different subjects was used. The study profiled the T cell repertoires of 550 to 700 subjects by immunosequencing and related them to cytomegalovirus serostatus.

What the study reported, not specific to this receptor: The sequencing pipeline was judged likely to have produced a cluster of highly shared sequence variants as a technical artifact. In a later analysis, several top co-occurrence clusters were reported to appear linked to parvovirus B19, influenza, CMV and Epstein-Barr virus. The study gave a list of 150 to 200 TCR beta chains associated with cytomegalovirus. Because HLA typing was missing for some donors at each locus, association tests included only the typed subset. In vitro tests confirmed that a few of the cytomegalovirus-associated TCR beta chains recognize cytomegalovirus antigens. In a later analysis, TCR association rates were found to vary across HLA loci, with the most associated TCRs seen for DRB1 alleles and the fewest for HLA-C alleles. Because the 87-base-pair reads could not distinguish some IMGT-functional V segments, including TRBV6-2 and TRBV6-3, those segments were excluded. Presence/absence analyses assumed roughly uniform sequencing depth across donors, an assumption that may not hold. The cohort was sequenced for TCR beta chains only, and without alpha or paired-chain data the features that could be detected were limited. The only immune exposure information available for the cohort was CMV serostatus. According to a later genetic analysis, donors in an Asian-associated ancestry cluster had fewer N-insertions in productive TCRs than the roughly 660-donor mean. A later genetic analysis associated a missense DCLRE1C variant with V-gene and J-gene trimming of TCR beta chains, and an independent cohort replicated the association. In a later analysis, most CMV-associated TCR beta chains were found to appear HLA-restricted, with HLA associations seemingly driven largely by CMV exposure. The classifier was reported to diagnose cytomegalovirus status with high specificity and sensitivity in both the original and validation cohorts. Correlated functional status among segregating V segments might reflect linkage disequilibrium, but an unknown experimental factor could not be ruled out. At a false discovery rate of 0.05, a later analysis linked 16,951 TCR beta sequences to specific HLA alleles. Across donors, most TCR sequences were observed very rarely, whereas some public TCRs were present in many individuals. The earlier analysis of around 600 of the donors excluded roughly 17 rarely observed V segments, including chromosome 9 orphons, because counts were too low. Compared with equally common non-associated chains, HLA-associated TCR beta chains in a later analysis were more clonally expanded and had lower generation probabilities. The authors suggested that the approach could potentially be generalized to other disease states and immunological phenotypes. An earlier analysis of 587 of the donors showed that most TCR beta V segments appeared in productive rearrangements either about 90% or about 30% of the time, which broadly matched IMGT annotations. A further reported finding was that TCR beta sequences accurately predicted the HLA-A and HLA-B alleles for most subjects in the first cohort. Strong co-occurrence of HLA alleles, especially DR and DQ, made assigning TCR associations to individual alleles difficult.

The cohort consisted of 670 or so healthy bone marrow donors. All cohort members were sampled while nominally healthy, although unrecorded immune exposures were likely present. The donor tested CMV seronegative and was one of the 352 seronegative cohort members. A peripheral blood sample was collected from each donor, and TCR beta sequencing was performed on peripheral blood mononuclear cells. The Qiagen DNeasy Blood Extraction Kit was used to extract genomic DNA from the blood cell samples. Counted from cysteine to phenylalanine, this CDR3 has 18 amino acids. Just CDR3 DNA is preserved here, 54 bases in frame from base 1. V is cut back by 1 base and J by 2 bases, with 9 bases in the junction unmatched. From the germline V gene, CDR1 is MGHDK and CDR2 is SYGVNS.

Material: PBMCs. The sequence joins TRBV25-1 to TRBJ2-2; 8 bases in between match TRBD2. The source of this sequence is a man in his 60s in good health and CMV-seronegative. CDR3 reads: CASSESLRRGANTGELFF. The nucleotides are TGTGCCAGCAGTGAATCCCTTAGGCGGGGGGCCAACACCGGGGAGCTGTTTTTT.